This TCR beta chain was retrieved from a study of human T cells and chemical hapten exposure. Study background: Researchers reported sensitizing a roughly 2 cm by roughly 2 cm upper inner arm skin site with 2% DPC. Slight differences in pooled library volume were the main source of varying TCR yields across samples. Regarding the study as a whole: Patch test score was positively correlated with the counts of TCRs that had expanded at PT1.

Time point defined: patch test 1, 2 weeks after DPC sensitization. Stated treatment: therapeutic diphenylcyclopropenone sensitization with weekly scalp DPC. Researchers extracted total RNA from unfractionated whole blood. TCRdb reanalysed the RACE reads using MiXCR and keeps one entry per CDR3 protein. The table has some 15,000 distinct CDR3 sequences, 16% seen once; the top ten hold roughly 6.8%. As for this clonotype: Its cognate antigen is unknown.

Sequenced material: whole blood, taken in connection with sensitization to the hapten diphenylcyclopropenone (DPC). The receptor's source is a woman under 40 with alopecia areata. Some clones in this sample may be carry-over from other donors' samples.

CDR3: CASSLAALGDTQYF. DNA of the CDR3: TGTGCCAGCTCACTAGCGGCCCTGGGCGATACGCAGTATTTT. The gene calls are TRBV18 and TRBJ2-3, with D possibly being TRBD2 (6 bases). CDR1 is KGHSH, CDR2 LQKENI, per germline. With 4 bases removed from V and 6 bases from J, the gap between germline ends came to 14 bases. The CDR3 has 14 residues.